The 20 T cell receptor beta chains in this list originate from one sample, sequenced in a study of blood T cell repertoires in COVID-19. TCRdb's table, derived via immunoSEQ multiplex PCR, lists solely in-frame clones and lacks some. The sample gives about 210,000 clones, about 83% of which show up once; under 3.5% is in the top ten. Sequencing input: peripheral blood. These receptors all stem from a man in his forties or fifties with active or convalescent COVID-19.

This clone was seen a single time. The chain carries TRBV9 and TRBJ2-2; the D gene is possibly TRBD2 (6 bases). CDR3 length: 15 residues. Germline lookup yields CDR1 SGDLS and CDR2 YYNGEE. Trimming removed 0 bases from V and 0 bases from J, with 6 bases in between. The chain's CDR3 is CASSVGGANTGELFF. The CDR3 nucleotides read TGTGCCAGCAGCGTAGGGGGGGCGAACACCGGGGAGCTGTTTTTT. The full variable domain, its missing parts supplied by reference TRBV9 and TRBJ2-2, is DSGVTQTPKHLITATGQRVTLRCSPRSGDLSVYWYQQSLDQGLQFLIQYYNGEERAKGNILERFSAQQFPDLHSELNLSSLELGDSALYFCASSVGGANTGELFFGEGSRLTVL.

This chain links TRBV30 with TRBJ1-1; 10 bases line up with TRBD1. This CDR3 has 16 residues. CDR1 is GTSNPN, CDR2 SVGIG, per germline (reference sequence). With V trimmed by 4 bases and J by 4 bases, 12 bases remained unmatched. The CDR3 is CAWNLRQGARFTEAFF. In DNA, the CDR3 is TGTGCCTGGAACCTGAGACAGGGGGCGAGGTTCACTGAAGCTTTCTTT.

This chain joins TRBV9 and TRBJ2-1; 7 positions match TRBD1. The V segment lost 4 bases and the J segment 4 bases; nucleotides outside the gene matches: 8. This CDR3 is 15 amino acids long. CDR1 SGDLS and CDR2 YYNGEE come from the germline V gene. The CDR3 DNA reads TGTGCCAGCAGCCGGCAGGGGGACACATACAATGAGCAGTTCTTC. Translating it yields CASSRQGDTYNEQFF.

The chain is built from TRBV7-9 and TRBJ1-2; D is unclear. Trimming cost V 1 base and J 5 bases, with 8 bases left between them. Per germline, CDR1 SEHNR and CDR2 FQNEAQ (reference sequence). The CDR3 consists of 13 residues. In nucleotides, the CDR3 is TGTGCCAGCAGCTTAGAATCTAGTTATGGCTACACCTTC. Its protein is CASSLESSYGYTF.

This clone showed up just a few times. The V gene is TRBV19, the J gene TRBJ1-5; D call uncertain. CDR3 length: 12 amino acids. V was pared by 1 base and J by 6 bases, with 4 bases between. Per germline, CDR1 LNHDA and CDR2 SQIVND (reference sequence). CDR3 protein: CASSIAGQPQHF. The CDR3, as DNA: TGTGCCAGTAGTATAGCGGGTCAGCCCCAGCATTTT.

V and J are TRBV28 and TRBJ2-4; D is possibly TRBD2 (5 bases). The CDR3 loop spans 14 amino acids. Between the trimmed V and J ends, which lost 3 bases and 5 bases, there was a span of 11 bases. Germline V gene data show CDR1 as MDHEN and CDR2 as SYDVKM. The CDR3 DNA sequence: TGTGCCAGCAGTTTTTTATTCGGGGAAAACATTCAGTACTTC. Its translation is CASSFLFGENIQYF.

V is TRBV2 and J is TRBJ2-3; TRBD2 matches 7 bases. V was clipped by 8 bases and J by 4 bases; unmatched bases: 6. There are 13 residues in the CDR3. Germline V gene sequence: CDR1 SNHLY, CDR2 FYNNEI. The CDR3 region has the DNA TGTGCCAGCTGTGGCCGGGGGGCAGATACGCAGTATTTT. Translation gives CASCGRGADTQYF.

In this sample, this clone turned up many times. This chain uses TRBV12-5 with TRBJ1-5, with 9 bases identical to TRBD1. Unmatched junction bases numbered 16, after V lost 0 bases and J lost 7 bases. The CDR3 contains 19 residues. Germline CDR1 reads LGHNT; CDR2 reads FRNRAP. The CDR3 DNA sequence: TGTGCTAGTGGTTTGGTAACGGGACAGGGAATGAGGGGTTTGCAGCCCCAGCATTTT. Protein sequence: CASGLVTGQGMRGLQPQHF.

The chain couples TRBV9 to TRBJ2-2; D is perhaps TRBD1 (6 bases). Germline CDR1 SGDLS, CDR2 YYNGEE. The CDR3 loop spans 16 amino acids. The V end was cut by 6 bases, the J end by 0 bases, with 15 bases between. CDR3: CASTQRGTANTGELFF. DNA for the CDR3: TGTGCCAGCACCCAAAGGGGGACCGCGAACACCGGGGAGCTGTTTTTT.

DNA of the CDR3: TGCGCCAGCAGGATAGCGGGAGGGCGGACAGATACGCAGTATTTT. Residues: CASRIAGGRTDTQYF. The chain uses TRBV10-2 and TRBJ2-3, with 11 bases fitting TRBD2. The CDR3 runs to 15 residues. The V gene's germline CDR1 is WSHSY and CDR2 SAAADI. V lost 6 bases and J lost 3; bases outside the gene matches: 5.

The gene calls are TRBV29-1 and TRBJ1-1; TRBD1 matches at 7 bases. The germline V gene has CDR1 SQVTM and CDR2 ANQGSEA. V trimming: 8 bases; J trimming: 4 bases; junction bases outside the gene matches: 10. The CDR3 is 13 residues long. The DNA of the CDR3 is TGCAGCTTGCGACAGGGCGGAGGCACTGAAGCTTTCTTT. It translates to CSLRQGGGTEAFF.

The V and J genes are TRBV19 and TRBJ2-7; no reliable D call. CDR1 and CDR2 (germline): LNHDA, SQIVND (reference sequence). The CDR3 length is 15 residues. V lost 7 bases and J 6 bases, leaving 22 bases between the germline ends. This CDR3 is CASIPPPRPPCEQYF. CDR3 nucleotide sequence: TGTGCCAGTATACCCCCCCCGCGGCCTCCTTGCGAGCAGTACTTC.

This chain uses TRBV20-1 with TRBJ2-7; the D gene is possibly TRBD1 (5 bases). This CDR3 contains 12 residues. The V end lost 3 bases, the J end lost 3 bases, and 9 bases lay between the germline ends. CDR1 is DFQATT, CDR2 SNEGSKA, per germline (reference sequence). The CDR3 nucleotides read TGCAGTGCTAGTTCGCAGGGCTACGAGCAGTACTTC. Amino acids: CSASSQGYEQYF.

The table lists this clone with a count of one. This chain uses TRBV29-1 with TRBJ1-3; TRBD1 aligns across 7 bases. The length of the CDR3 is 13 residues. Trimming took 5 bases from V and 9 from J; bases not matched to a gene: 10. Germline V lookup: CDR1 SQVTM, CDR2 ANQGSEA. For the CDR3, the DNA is TGCAGCGTTAATACAGGGGTGGACTTCACCATATATTTT. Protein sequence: CSVNTGVDFTIYF.

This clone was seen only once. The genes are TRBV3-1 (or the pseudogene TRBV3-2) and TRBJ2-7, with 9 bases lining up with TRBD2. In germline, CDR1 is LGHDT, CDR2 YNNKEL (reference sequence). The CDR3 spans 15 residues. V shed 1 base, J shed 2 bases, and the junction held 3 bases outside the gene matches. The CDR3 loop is CASSQGLAGPYEQYF. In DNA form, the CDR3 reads TGTGCCAGCAGCCAAGGGCTAGCGGGACCCTACGAGCAGTACTTC.

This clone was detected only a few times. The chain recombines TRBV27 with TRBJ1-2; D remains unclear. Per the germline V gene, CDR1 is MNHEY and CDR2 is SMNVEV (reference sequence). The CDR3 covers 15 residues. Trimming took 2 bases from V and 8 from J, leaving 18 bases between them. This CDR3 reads CASSLGRVSSGGYTF. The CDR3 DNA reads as TGTGCCAGCAGTTTAGGCCGGGTCTCCTCGGGGGGCTACACCTTC.

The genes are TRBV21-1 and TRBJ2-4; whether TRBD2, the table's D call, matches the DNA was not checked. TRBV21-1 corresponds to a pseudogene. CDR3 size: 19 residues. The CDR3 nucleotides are TGTGCCAGCAGCAAAGCGGTCAGCGGGGGGGCGTATACCAAAAACATTCAGTACTTC. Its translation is CASSKAVSGGAYTKNIQYF.

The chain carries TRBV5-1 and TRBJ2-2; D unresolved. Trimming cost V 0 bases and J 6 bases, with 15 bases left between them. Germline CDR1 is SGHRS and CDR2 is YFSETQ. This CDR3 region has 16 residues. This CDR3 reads CASSLVDQAHPGELFF. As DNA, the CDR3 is TGCGCCAGCAGCTTGGTTGACCAGGCTCATCCCGGGGAGCTGTTTTTT.

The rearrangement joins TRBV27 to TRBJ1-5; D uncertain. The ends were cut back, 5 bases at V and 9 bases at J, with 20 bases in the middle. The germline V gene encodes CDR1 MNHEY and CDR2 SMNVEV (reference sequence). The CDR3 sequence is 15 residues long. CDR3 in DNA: TGTGCCAGCAGTCTTACCCCGGCAGGTGCAGGGCCCCAGCATTTT. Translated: CASSLTPAGAGPQHF.

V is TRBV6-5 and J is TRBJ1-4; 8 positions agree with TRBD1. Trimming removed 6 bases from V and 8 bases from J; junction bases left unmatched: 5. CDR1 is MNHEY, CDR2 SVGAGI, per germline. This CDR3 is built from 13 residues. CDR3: CASSRGLGEKLFF. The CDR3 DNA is TGTGCCAGCAGCAGGGGGCTAGGGGAAAAACTGTTTTTT.